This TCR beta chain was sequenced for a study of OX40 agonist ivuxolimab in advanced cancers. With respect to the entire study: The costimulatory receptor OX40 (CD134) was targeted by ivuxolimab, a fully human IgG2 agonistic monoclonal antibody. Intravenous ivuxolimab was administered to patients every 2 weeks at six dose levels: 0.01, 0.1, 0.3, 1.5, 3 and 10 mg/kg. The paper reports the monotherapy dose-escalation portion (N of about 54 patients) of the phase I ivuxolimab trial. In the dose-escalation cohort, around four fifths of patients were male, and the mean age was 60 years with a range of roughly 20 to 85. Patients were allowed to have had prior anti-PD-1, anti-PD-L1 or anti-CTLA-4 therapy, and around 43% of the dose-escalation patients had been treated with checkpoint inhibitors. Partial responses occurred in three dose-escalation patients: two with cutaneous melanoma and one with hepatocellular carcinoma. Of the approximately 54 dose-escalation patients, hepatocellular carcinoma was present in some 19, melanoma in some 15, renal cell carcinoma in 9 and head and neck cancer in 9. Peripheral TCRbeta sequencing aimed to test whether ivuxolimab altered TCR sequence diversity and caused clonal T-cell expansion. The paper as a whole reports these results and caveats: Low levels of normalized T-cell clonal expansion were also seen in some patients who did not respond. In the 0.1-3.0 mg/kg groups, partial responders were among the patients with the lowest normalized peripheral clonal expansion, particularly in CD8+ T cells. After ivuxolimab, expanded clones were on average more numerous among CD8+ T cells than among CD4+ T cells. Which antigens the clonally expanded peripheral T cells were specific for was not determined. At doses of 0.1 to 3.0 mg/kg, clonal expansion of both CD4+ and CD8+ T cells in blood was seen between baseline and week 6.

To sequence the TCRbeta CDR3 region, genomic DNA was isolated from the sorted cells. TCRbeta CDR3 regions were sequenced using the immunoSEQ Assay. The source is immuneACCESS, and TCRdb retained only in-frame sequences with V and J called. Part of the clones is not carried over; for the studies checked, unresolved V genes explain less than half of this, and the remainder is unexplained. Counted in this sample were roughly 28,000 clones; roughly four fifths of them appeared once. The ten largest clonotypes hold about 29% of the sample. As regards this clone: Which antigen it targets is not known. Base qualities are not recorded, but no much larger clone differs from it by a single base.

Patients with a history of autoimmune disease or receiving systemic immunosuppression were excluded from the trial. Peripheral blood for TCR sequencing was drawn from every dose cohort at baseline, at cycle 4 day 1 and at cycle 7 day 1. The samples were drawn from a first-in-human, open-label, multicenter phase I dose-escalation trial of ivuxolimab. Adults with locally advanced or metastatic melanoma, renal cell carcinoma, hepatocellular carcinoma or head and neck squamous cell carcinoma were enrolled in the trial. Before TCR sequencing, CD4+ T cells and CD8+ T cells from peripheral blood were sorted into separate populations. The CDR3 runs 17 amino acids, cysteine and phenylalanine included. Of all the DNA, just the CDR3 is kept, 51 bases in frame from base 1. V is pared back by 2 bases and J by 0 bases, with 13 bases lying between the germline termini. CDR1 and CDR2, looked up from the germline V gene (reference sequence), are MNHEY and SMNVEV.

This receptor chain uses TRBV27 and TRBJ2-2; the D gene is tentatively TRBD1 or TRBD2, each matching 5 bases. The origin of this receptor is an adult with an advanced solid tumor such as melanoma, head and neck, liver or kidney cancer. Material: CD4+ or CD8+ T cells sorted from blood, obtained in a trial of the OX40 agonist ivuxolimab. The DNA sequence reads TGTGCCAGCAGTTTAGGGATCGGGACGGCGAACACCGGGGAGCTGTTTTTT. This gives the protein CASSLGIGTANTGELFF.